The clone carrying this T cell receptor (beta chain) has a handful of counts. Its antigen is not known. This entry is derived from a study of response to subunit inactivated influenza vaccine. TCRdb used MiXCR to reprocess the RT-PCR reads, holding one entry per CDR3 protein. The sample has about 650,000 distinct CDR3 sequences, 15% to 19% seen once. The germline gives CDR1 KGHSH, CDR2 LQKENI. The CDR3 length is 14 residues. The V and J ends lost 2 bases and 5 bases, in that order; junction bases with no gene match: 4. Findings of the study overall: The authors put forward the suggestion that each seasonal influenza vaccination may bring in only a limited number of new T cells.

This clonotype originated in a man aged 45-65 years who received an inactivated influenza vaccine. The sequencing used PBMCs from blood, collected 11 to 12 days after vaccination. The chain combines TRBV18 with TRBJ2-3; TRBD1 aligns across 7 bases. The CDR3 nucleotides read TGTGCCAGCTCACCATATGACAGGGAAGATACGCAGTATTTT. The encoded protein is CASSPYDREDTQYF.